The 3 T cell receptor beta chains in this list originate from one sample, sequenced in a study of blood T cell repertoires in COVID-19. Clones were read by immunoSEQ multiplex PCR, and TCRdb kept only the in-frame ones, dropping some. The sample shows 100,000 to 120,000 clones, approximately 91% of them seen only once. Sequencing was carried out using peripheral blood. These receptor sequences come from a woman between 65 and 79 years old who had recovered from COVID-19.

This clone was observed a few times. The V and J genes are TRBV7-9 and TRBJ2-2; D ambiguous. Trimming took off 3 bases at V and 7 bases at J, with 9 bases between the two ends. Germline CDR1 SEHNR, CDR2 FQNEAQ (reference sequence). The CDR3 is made up of 13 amino acids. CDR3 sequence (DNA): TGTGCCAGCAGCTTTGTAGAGTACGGGGAGCTGTTTTTT. Encoded protein: CASSFVEYGELFF.

The CDR3 DNA sequence: TGTGCCGGGACAGGGGCCTACAATGAGCAGTTCTTC. This codes for CAGTGAYNEQFF. The rearrangement joins TRBV6-5 to TRBJ2-1, with 10 bases aligning to TRBD1. The germline gives CDR1 MNHEY, CDR2 SVGAGI. The V gene end was trimmed by 11 bases and the J gene end by 2 bases; junction bases not matched to a gene: 0. The CDR3 contains 12 residues.

The V gene is TRBV12-3 or TRBV12-4, the J gene TRBJ1-2; 9 bases are shared with TRBD1. Unmatched junction bases numbered 5, after V lost 8 bases and J lost 10 bases. The length of the CDR3 is 11 residues. DNA of the CDR3: TGTGCCAGCCGGGACAGGGTGTCCTACACCTTC. Translated, it gives CASRDRVSYTF.